The next 13 T cell receptor beta chains were all read from a single sample in a study of cytomegalovirus exposure and HLA in healthy donors. The PCR employed 60 Vbeta primers together with 13 Jbeta primers. Some clones are missing from TCRdb's copy, which holds only in-frame ones; the method was immunoSEQ multiplex PCR. The repertoire holds under 150,000 clones, about four fifths seen once, with about 4.1% in the top ten. The sample was PBMCs. All receptors come from a woman aged 40 to 50 in good health and CMV-seropositive.

The rearrangement joins TRBV5-1 to TRBJ1-6; D not certain. Germline V CDR1 and CDR2: SGHRS, YFSETQ. The CDR3 is 13 residues long. Trimming removed 0 bases from V and 8 bases from J, with 6 bases in between. CDR3 coding DNA: TGCGCCAGCAGCTTGGGACGGGATTCACCCCTCCACTTT. Translated, it gives CASSLGRDSPLHF.

This sequence joins TRBV7-6 and TRBJ2-1, with D tentatively TRBD2 (7 bases). V lost 3 bases, J lost 3 bases, and 12 bases lay in between. The length of the CDR3 is 15 residues. CDR1 SGHVS and CDR2 FNYEAQ come from the germline V gene. The CDR3 reads CASSLGGPYYNEQFF. CDR3 in DNA: TGTGCCAGCAGCTTGGGGGGGCCATACTACAATGAGCAGTTCTTC.

CDR3 region: CASSQDYPTGYGYTF. The DNA of the CDR3 is TGTGCCAGCAGCCAAGATTACCCGACAGGGTATGGCTACACCTTC. The rearrangement joins TRBV4-2 to TRBJ1-2; 7 nucleotides line up with TRBD1. The CDR3 has 15 residues. With 0 bases clipped from V and 5 bases from J, the junction kept 6 bases outside the gene matches. In germline, CDR1 is LGHNA, CDR2 YNFKEQ.

V is TRBV7-8 and J is TRBJ2-1, with D tentatively TRBD2 (6 bases). The CDR3 consists of 18 residues. V was shortened by 0 bases and J by 8 bases, with 23 bases between the two germline ends. From germline, CDR1 is SGHVS and CDR2 FQNEAQ. For the CDR3, the DNA is TGTGCCAGCAGCTTAGCCTATCGGTTCGGGGGACCGAATGATGAGCAGTTCTTC. Translating it yields CASSLAYRFGGPNDEQFF.

This clone was found a few times. The chain is built from TRBV7-9 and TRBJ2-3; TRBD2 matches at 8 bases. The CDR3 has 16 residues. V lost 0 bases and J lost 5; bases outside the gene matches: 7. Germline loops: CDR1 SEHNR, CDR2 FQNEAQ (reference sequence). CDR3 DNA sequence: TGTGCCAGCAGCTTAGCGCGGGCGGGAGGTAAAGATACGCAGTATTTT. Amino acids: CASSLARAGGKDTQYF.

This sequence joins TRBV27 and TRBJ1-2; a possible D gene is TRBD1 (5 bases). Germline CDR1 and CDR2: MNHEY and SMNVEV (reference sequence). Deletions cut 5 bases from V and 3 bases from J, with 13 bases between. This CDR3 has 14 residues. This CDR3 reads CASSPNRFYYGYTF. The CDR3 DNA reads as TGTGCCAGCAGTCCAAACAGGTTTTACTATGGCTACACCTTC.

The table lists this clone with a count of one. This rearrangement joins TRBV9 to TRBJ2-7; 8 nucleotides line up with TRBD1. Germline CDR1 SGDLS, CDR2 YYNGEE. V dropped 3 bases and J dropped 6; count of bases not matched to a gene: 11. The CDR3 has 15 amino acids. CDR3 DNA: TGTGCCAGCAGCGCCCGACAGGGGCCGACCGTCGAGCAGTACTTC. Translated, it gives CASSARQGPTVEQYF.

About this clone itself: The CDR3 carries no conserved terminal phenylalanine or tryptophan, so it likely arises from a read error. Because the CDR3's place on the DNA is in doubt, the DNA is left out and the CDR3 is given as listed by TCRdb. The V and J genes are TRBV6-1 and TRBJ1-6; the DNA was not compared with TRBD1, the D call given in the table. Germline assignment: CDR1 MNHNS and CDR2 SASEGT. The CDR3 extends over 13 residues, inclusive of both ends. CDR3 in amino acids: CASSESSRQGRLI.

J is TRBJ2-3 and V is TRBV5-4; 9 positions agree with TRBD2. The CDR3 is 17 residues long. With V trimmed by 0 bases and J by 2 bases, 7 bases remained unmatched. In germline, CDR1 is SGHNT, CDR2 YYREEE (reference sequence). The CDR3 sequence is CASSLAVAGVPTDTQYF. The CDR3 nucleotides are TGTGCCAGCAGCTTGGCGGTAGCGGGAGTCCCCACAGATACGCAGTATTTT. Filled out from reference TRBV5-4 and TRBJ2-3, the complete variable domain reads ETGVTQSPTHLIKTRGQQVTLRCSSQSGHNTVSWYQQALGQGPQFIFQYYREEENGRGNFPPRFSGLQFPNYSSELNVNALELDDSALYLCASSLAVAGVPTDTQYFGPGTRLTVL.

The rearrangement joins TRBV21-1 to TRBJ2-6; TRBD2, the table's D call, lacks a check against the DNA. TRBV21-1 is a recognized pseudogene. The CDR3 is made up of 22 amino acids. This CDR3 reads CASSKGRTSGRGGYSGANVLTF. CDR3 coding DNA: TGTGCCAGCAGCAAAGGCCGGACTAGCGGGAGAGGAGGGTACTCTGGGGCCAACGTCCTGACTTTC.

This rearrangement joins TRBV5-1 to TRBJ2-5, with D unclear. This CDR3 contains 14 residues. The germline gives CDR1 SGHRS, CDR2 YFSETQ. V was clipped by 4 bases and J by 2 bases, with 12 bases between them. The CDR3 DNA reads TGCGCCAGCAGCGGAGTTGGTTCACAAGAGACCCAGTACTTC. It yields the protein CASSGVGSQETQYF.

Comments on this clone: Compared with germline, one end of the junction differs, possibly owing to a read error. The chain recombines TRBV7-2 with TRBJ2-1; 11 bases agree with TRBD2. CDR3 length: 14 amino acids. Germline CDR1 is SGHTA and CDR2 is FQGNSA. This CDR3 is CASSIAGGPREQFF. CDR3 DNA sequence: TGTGCCAGCAGCATAGCGGGGGGGCCAAGGGAGCAGTTCTTC.

This clone was counted only a few times. The chain uses TRBV18 and TRBJ1-4; 8 positions agree with TRBD1. The germline V gene has CDR1 KGHSH and CDR2 LQKENI. Unmatched junction bases numbered 5, after V lost 6 bases and J lost 8 bases. The CDR3 covers 13 residues. The DNA of the CDR3 is TGTGCCAGCTCCGGGACAGGAAAGGAAAAACTGTTTTTT. Translated: CASSGTGKEKLFF.